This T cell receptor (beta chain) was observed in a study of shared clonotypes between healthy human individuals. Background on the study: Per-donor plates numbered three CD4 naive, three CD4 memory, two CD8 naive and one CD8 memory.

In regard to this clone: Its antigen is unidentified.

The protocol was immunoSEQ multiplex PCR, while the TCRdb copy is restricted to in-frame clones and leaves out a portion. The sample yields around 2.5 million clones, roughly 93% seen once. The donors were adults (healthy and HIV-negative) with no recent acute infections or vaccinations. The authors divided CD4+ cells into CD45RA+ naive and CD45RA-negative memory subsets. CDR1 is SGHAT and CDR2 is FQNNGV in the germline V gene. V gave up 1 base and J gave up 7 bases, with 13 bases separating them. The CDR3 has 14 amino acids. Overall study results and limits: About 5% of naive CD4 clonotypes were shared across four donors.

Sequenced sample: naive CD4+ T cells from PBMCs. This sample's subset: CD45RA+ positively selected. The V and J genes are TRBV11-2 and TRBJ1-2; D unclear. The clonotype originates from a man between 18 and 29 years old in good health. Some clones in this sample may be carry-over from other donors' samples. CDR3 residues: CASSLGGRIGGYTF. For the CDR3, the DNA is TGTGCCAGCAGCTTAGGTGGGAGGATCGGTGGCTACACCTTC. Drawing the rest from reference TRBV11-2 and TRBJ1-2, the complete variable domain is EAGVAQSPRYKIIEKRQSVAFWCNPISGHATLYWYQQILGQGPKLLIQFQNNGVVDDSQLPKDRFSAERLKGVDSTLKIQPAKLEDSAVYLCASSLGGRIGGYTFGSGTRLTVV.